The clone carrying this TCR beta chain was seen many times. The antigen remains undetermined. The germline V gene encodes CDR1 SGDLS and CDR2 YYNGEE. Trimming took 3 bases from V and 7 from J; bases not matched to a gene: 11. The CDR3 contains 16 residues. Via MiXCR, TCRdb re-called the 5' RACE reads, giving one row per CDR3 protein. Found here are approximately 38,000 distinct CDR3 sequences, less than 3.5% of them singletons; the top ten hold around 4.5%. This specimen comes from a study of CD8 T cells in ankylosing spondylitis. Findings and limits, study-wide: As reported, disease-linked clones showed significant enrichment in matched ankylosing spondylitis synovial fluid.

The chain carries TRBV9 and TRBJ2-7, with 12 bases fitting TRBD1. The specimen was blood, either unsorted or a sorted T cell fraction (not recorded which). The source is a male donor with ankylosing spondylitis or in good health (not recorded which). The DNA for the CDR3 is TGTGCCAGCAGCGCGGGAGGGACAGGGGGCTGGAGTGAGCAGTACTTC. It encodes CASSAGGTGGWSEQYF.